Listed here are 29 T cell receptor beta chains from one sample, sequenced in a study of T cells after yellow fever vaccination. TCRdb reanalysed the 5' RACE reads using MiXCR and keeps one entry per CDR3 protein. The table includes about 75,000 distinct CDR3 sequences, about 7.7% detected once. Material: CD8+ T cells sorted from PBMCs, obtained 10 days after the first yellow fever vaccination. The origin of the receptors is a man between 18 and 29 years old who received the YFV17D yellow fever vaccine.

This clonotype was counted ten times or more. The chain carries TRBV28 and TRBJ1-1; the match to TRBD1 covers 7 bases. In germline, CDR1 is MDHEN, CDR2 SYDVKM. CDR3 length equals 12 residues. With 6 bases clipped from V and 6 bases from J, the junction kept 4 bases outside the gene matches. The CDR3 here is CASSRDSAEAFF. CDR3 bases: TGTGCCAGCAGCCGGGACAGTGCTGAAGCTTTCTTT.

As regards this clonotype: Being one base from a much bigger clone, this may be a read error. The chain uses TRBV7-2 and TRBJ2-7; no clear D. V dropped 7 bases and J dropped 4 bases, with 11 bases sitting between them. CDR3 size: 12 residues. The V gene's germline CDR1 is SGHTA and CDR2 FQGNSA. The CDR3 DNA sequence: TGTGCCAGCACACCGCCAGGATACGAGCAGTACTTC. Translation gives CASTPPGYEQYF.

There are a few counts of this clonotype. The chain joins TRBV5-1 to TRBJ2-7; TRBD2 matches at 11 bases. Germline V gives CDR1 SGHRS, CDR2 YFSETQ. CDR3 size: 14 residues. V dropped 4 bases and J dropped 5; count of bases not matched to a gene: 5. CDR3 in DNA: TGCGCCAGCAGCATTAGCGGGGGGGCCCACGAGCAGTACTTC. Residues: CASSISGGAHEQYF. The complete variable domain, with remaining parts taken from reference TRBV5-1 and TRBJ2-7, reads KAGVTQTPRYLIKTRGQQVTLSCSPISGHRSVSWYQQTPGQGLQFLFEYFSETQRNKGNFPGRFSGRQFSNSRSEMNVSTLELGDSALYLCASSISGGAHEQYFGPGTRLTVT.

There are many counts of this clonotype. The chain employs TRBV5-4 and TRBJ2-3; D is perhaps TRBD1 or TRBD2 (6 bases each). This CDR3 has 14 amino acids. Between the trimmed V and J ends, which lost 4 bases and 9 bases, there was a span of 18 bases. Germline CDR1 and CDR2: SGHNT and YYREEE (reference sequence). The CDR3 protein is CASSPRGEIGTQYF. CDR3 bases: TGTGCCAGCAGCCCGAGGGGGGAGATAGGCACGCAGTATTTT.

CDR3 coding DNA: TGCGCCAGCAGCCACACCACGGAACACTCCTACGAGCAGTACTTC. This translates into CASSHTTEHSYEQYF. The chain carries TRBV4-1 and TRBJ2-7; no clear D. V gave up 3 bases and J gave up 0 bases, with 12 bases separating them. The CDR3 runs to 15 residues. The germline V gene encodes CDR1 MGHRA and CDR2 YSYEKL.

This clonotype has just a few counts. J is TRBJ2-7 and V is TRBV15; 8 nucleotides align to TRBD1. V gave up 0 bases and J gave up 2 bases; unmatched junction bases: 6. Germline CDR1 LNHNV, CDR2 YYDKDF (reference sequence). CDR3 length: 16 amino acids. CDR3 coding DNA: TGTGCCACCAGCAGAGAGTTGGGGACAGGAACCTACGAGCAGTACTTC. Translating gives CATSRELGTGTYEQYF.

This clonotype was observed a handful of times. The V call is TRBV7-2, the J call TRBJ2-2, with a tentative D call TRBD2 (5 bases). V was shortened by 3 bases and J by 0 bases, with 8 bases between the two germline ends. The germline V gene has CDR1 SGHTA and CDR2 FQGNSA. The CDR3 loop spans 15 amino acids. CDR3 in amino acids: CASSFYGANTGELFF. CDR3 DNA: TGTGCCAGCAGCTTCTACGGGGCGAACACCGGGGAGCTGTTTTTT.

The V and J genes are TRBV19 and TRBJ1-2, with D unresolved. Trimming took 3 bases from V and 4 from J, leaving 9 bases between them. The CDR3 length is 13 residues. Germline loops: CDR1 LNHDA, CDR2 SQIVND (reference sequence). CDR3: CASSIRGIYGYTF. DNA of the CDR3: TGTGCCAGTAGTATCCGAGGGATCTATGGCTACACCTTC.

The chain joins TRBV27 to TRBJ2-1; 10 positions agree with TRBD1. Germline values: CDR1 MNHEY, CDR2 SMNVEV (reference sequence). The trim removed 4 bases at V and 1 base at J, leaving 10 bases unmatched. CDR3 length equals 18 residues. In DNA form, the CDR3 reads TGTGCCAGCAGTTCGAAGATTTGGGACAGGGGTTCCTACAATGAGCAGTTCTTC. Translation gives CASSSKIWDRGSYNEQFF.

This clonotype was observed at least ten times. The genes are TRBV4-3 and TRBJ2-3, with 8 bases aligning to TRBD1. The CDR3 consists of 16 residues. The V segment lost 1 base and the J segment 4 bases; nucleotides outside the gene matches: 7. From germline, CDR1 is LGHNA and CDR2 YSLEER. The CDR3: CASSQAGQGFSDTQYF. CDR3 DNA sequence: TGCGCCAGCAGCCAAGCAGGACAGGGTTTCTCAGATACGCAGTATTTT.

Only a few counts were recorded for this clonotype. The V and J genes are TRBV12-3 or TRBV12-4 and TRBJ2-1; a weak D match, TRBD1 (5 bases). Trimming left V 6 bases short and J 8 bases short, with 11 bases between. The CDR3 has 12 amino acids. The DNA for the CDR3 is TGTGCCAGCAGCCCGCAGGGCGATGAGCAGTTCTTC. Its translation: CASSPQGDEQFF.

This clonotype was recorded a few times. The DNA for the CDR3 is TGTGCCAGCAGCTGGGGGACAGGGGAAAAACTGTTTTTT. This encodes CASSWGTGEKLFF. The chain links TRBV7-9 to TRBJ1-4; 9 positions agree with TRBD1. The CDR3 covers 13 residues. The V and J ends lost 4 bases and 8 bases, in that order; junction bases with no gene match: 2. Germline V gene lookup returns CDR1 SEHNR and CDR2 FQNEAQ (reference sequence).

In regard to this clonotype: A much larger clone lies a single base off, so this may be a read error. The chain links TRBV7-2 to TRBJ1-2, with 7 positions matching TRBD1. Trimming at V came to 6 bases and at J to 6 bases, leaving 7 bases not matched to a gene. The CDR3 length is 13 residues. From germline, CDR1 is SGHTA and CDR2 FQGNSA. CDR3 amino acids: CASRPTGIDGYTF. The CDR3 DNA is TGTGCCAGCAGGCCGACAGGGATTGATGGCTACACCTTC.

This clonotype has a count of ten or more. The chain uses TRBV15 and TRBJ2-1; no definite D call. Looked up from germline, CDR1 is LNHNV and CDR2 is YYDKDF (reference sequence). Between the trimmed V and J ends, which lost 1 base and 9 bases, there was a span of 4 bases. The CDR3 has 11 amino acids. CDR3 coding DNA: TGTGCCACCAGCAGAGGGTTTGAGCAGTTCTTC. It is translated as CATSRGFEQFF.

This clonotype was found many times. V gene TRBV5-5 combines with J gene TRBJ2-1; either TRBD1 or TRBD2 may supply D (5 bases each). The CDR3 length is 14 residues. Trimming removed 3 bases from V and 5 bases from J, with 12 bases in between. CDR1 is SGHKS and CDR2 is YYEKEE in the germline V gene (reference sequence). The CDR3 coding sequence is TGTGCCAGCAGCTGGGTCTCGGGACACAATGAGCAGTTCTTC. Its protein product is CASSWVSGHNEQFF.

This clonotype was picked up many times. The chain carries TRBV4-3 and TRBJ2-7; the match to TRBD2 covers 11 bases. The CDR3 covers 16 residues. Unmatched junction bases numbered 1, after V lost 0 bases and J lost 0 bases. The germline gives CDR1 LGHNA, CDR2 YSLEER. The CDR3 spells CASSQDLAGGSYEQYF. CDR3 sequence (DNA): TGCGCCAGCAGCCAAGATCTAGCGGGGGGCTCCTACGAGCAGTACTTC.

This clonotype was counted ten times or more. V and J are TRBV4-2 and TRBJ2-2; D is perhaps TRBD1 or TRBD2 (6 bases each). V was clipped by 1 base and J by 2 bases, with 14 bases between them. The CDR3 contains 17 residues. CDR1 and CDR2 (germline): LGHNA, YNFKEQ. The CDR3 DNA reads as TGTGCCAGCAGCCAAGTCGGAGGGGGGCCTAACACCGGGGAGCTGTTTTTT. This translates into CASSQVGGGPNTGELFF.

This clonotype showed up many times. The chain uses TRBV28 and TRBJ1-2; 7 bases match TRBD1. With 5 bases clipped from V and 4 bases from J, the junction kept 4 bases outside the gene matches. The CDR3 has 13 amino acids. Germline-derived CDR1 and CDR2 are MDHEN and SYDVKM. CDR3 sequence: CASSRRTGYGYTF. CDR3 nucleotides: TGTGCCAGCAGTCGCCGGACAGGCTATGGCTACACCTTC.

This chain connects TRBV4-1 to TRBJ2-5; 9 positions match TRBD1. V lost 4 bases to trimming and J lost 4 bases; unmatched junction nucleotides: 4. The CDR3 has 14 amino acids. CDR1 is MGHRA and CDR2 is YSYEKL in the germline V gene. The DNA for the CDR3 is TGCGCCAGCAGCCCGGACAGGGGTGTAGAGACCCAGTACTTC. It encodes CASSPDRGVETQYF.

This clonotype was observed a few times. The rearrangement links TRBV24-1 to TRBJ2-7, with 10 bases that match TRBD1. The V segment lost 2 bases and the J segment 3 bases; nucleotides outside the gene matches: 6. This CDR3 has 16 residues. Germline loops: CDR1 KGHDR, CDR2 SFDVKD. CDR3 DNA: TGTGCCACCAGTGATTCCAAGACAGGGGGCTTCTACGAGCAGTACGTC. Protein product: CATSDSKTGGFYEQYV.

This clonotype was counted at least ten times. The rearrangement uses TRBV29-1 and TRBJ2-2; D unclear. The CDR3 sequence is 13 residues long. Germline CDR1 and CDR2: SQVTM and ANQGSEA. Trimming removed 2 bases from V and 6 bases from J, with 10 bases in between. The CDR3 DNA follows: TGCAGCGTTGAATCCCCCAGATCCGGGGAGCTGTTTTTT. Translation gives CSVESPRSGELFF.

In the case of this clonotype: A much bigger clone sits one base away, suggesting this may be a read error. The V call is TRBV20-1, the J call TRBJ2-3; 11 bases fit TRBD2. V lost 5 bases and J lost 4; bases outside the gene matches: 14. The CDR3 consists of 17 residues. Germline V gives CDR1 DFQATT, CDR2 SNEGSKA (reference sequence). The CDR3 sequence is CSAGLSIAGGHADTQYF. Here the CDR3 DNA reads TGCAGTGCTGGACTATCCATAGCGGGGGGGCATGCAGATACGCAGTATTTT.

This clonotype was counted between two and nine times. The chain is built from TRBV21-1 and TRBJ2-3. TRBV21-1 is labeled a pseudogene. The CDR3 totals 17 residues. CDR3 sequence (DNA): TGTGCCAGCAGCAAAGGAGATCTGTTTCCTAGCACAGATACGCAGTATTTT. The encoded protein is CASSKGDLFPSTDTQYF.

This clonotype has just a few counts. The V call is TRBV13, the J call TRBJ2-3, with D possibly being TRBD2 (5 bases). CDR1 and CDR2 from the germline V gene are PRHDT and FYEKMQ (reference sequence). This CDR3 comprises 13 residues. V lost 6 bases and J lost 11, with 18 bases in between. The CDR3 loop reads CASSSGSSREQYF. In DNA, the CDR3 is TGTGCCAGCAGTTCCGGGTCTTCGAGGGAGCAGTATTTT.

This clonotype has a count of ten or more. This chain joins TRBV4-3 and TRBJ2-3, with no clear D. Germline values: CDR1 LGHNA, CDR2 YSLEER. Trimming cost V 0 bases and J 0 bases, with 10 bases left between them. CDR3 length: 16 amino acids. CDR3 sequence: CASSQDPAPSTDTQYF. The CDR3 DNA reads TGCGCCAGCAGCCAAGATCCAGCGCCCAGCACAGATACGCAGTATTTT.

This clonotype was counted ten times or more. The V gene is TRBV2, the J gene TRBJ1-6; D not certain. This CDR3 region has 13 residues. V shed 3 bases and J shed 6 bases, with 6 bases lying between them. From germline, CDR1 is SNHLY and CDR2 FYNNEI. CDR3 sequence: CASSDSGNSPLHF. As DNA, the CDR3 is TGTGCCAGCAGTGACAGCGGTAATTCACCCCTCCACTTT.

The CDR3 reads CASSVGASEGSPLHF. Written as DNA, the CDR3 is TGTGCCAGCAGCGTAGGTGCCTCCGAGGGTTCACCCCTCCACTTT. The chain links TRBV9 to TRBJ1-6; no reliable D call. This CDR3 has 15 amino acids. CDR1 SGDLS and CDR2 YYNGEE come from the germline V gene. Trimming left V 0 bases short and J 9 bases short, with 13 bases between.

There are a few counts of this clonotype. CDR3 sequence reads: CASSPTPGQGEETQYF. The CDR3 DNA sequence: TGTGCCAGCTCACCGACCCCGGGACAGGGGGAAGAGACCCAGTACTTC. This chain connects TRBV18 to TRBJ2-5, with 11 bases identical to TRBD1. Looked up from germline, CDR1 is KGHSH and CDR2 is LQKENI. CDR3 length: 16 residues. With 3 bases clipped from V and 3 bases from J, the junction kept 6 bases outside the gene matches. Supplemented by reference TRBV18 and TRBJ2-5, the full variable domain reads NAGVMQNPRHLVRRRGQEARLRCSPMKGHSHVYWYRQLPEEGLKFMVYLQKENIIDESGMPKERFSAEFPKEGPSILRIQQVVRGDSAAYFCASSPTPGQGEETQYFGPGTRLLVL.

This clonotype has ten or more counts. This sequence joins TRBV6-5 and TRBJ2-7; possibly TRBD2 for D (5 bases). V was pared by 0 bases and J by 6 bases, with 6 bases between. Germline lookup yields CDR1 MNHEY and CDR2 SVGAGI. This CDR3 is 12 amino acids long. The CDR3 nucleotides read TGTGCCAGCAGTTACTCGAGCGGCGAGCAGTACTTC. The encoded protein is CASSYSSGEQYF.